The entry below describes one T cell receptor (beta chain). Some clones are missing from TCRdb's copy, which holds only in-frame ones; the method was immunoSEQ multiplex PCR. The sample comprises 130,000 to 150,000 clones, just under 95% of which are singletons, and 12% to 15% rests with the top ten. The sample is drawn from a study of control samples from healthy donors and cancer patients. The length of the CDR3 is 15 residues. Between the trimmed V and J ends, which lost 2 bases and 3 bases, there was a span of 11 bases. CDR1 and CDR2 (germline): MNHNS, SASEGT. The chain combines TRBV6-1 with TRBJ1-3; D is unresolved. Source material: PBMCs. This clonotype was obtained from a man aged 60-69 years with colorectal cancer. The CDR3 DNA follows: TGTGCCAGCAGTGAAAGGGCGGGGAATGGAAACACCATATATTTT. Its translation is CASSERAGNGNTIYF.